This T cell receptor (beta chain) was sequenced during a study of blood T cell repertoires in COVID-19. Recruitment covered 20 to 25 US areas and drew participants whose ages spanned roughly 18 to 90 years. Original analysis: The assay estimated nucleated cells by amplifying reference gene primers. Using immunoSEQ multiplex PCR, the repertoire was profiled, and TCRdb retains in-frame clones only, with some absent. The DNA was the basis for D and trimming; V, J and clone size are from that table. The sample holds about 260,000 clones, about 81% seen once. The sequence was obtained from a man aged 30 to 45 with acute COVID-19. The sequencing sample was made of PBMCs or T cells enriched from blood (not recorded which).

The CDR3 protein is CASSQDRNNEKLFF. CDR3 coding DNA: TGTGCCAGCAGCCAAGACAGGAATAATGAAAAACTGTTTTTT. The chain has TRBV3-1 (or the pseudogene TRBV3-2) and TRBJ1-4; no firm D call. Trimming removed 0 bases from V and 4 bases from J, with 6 bases in between. Germline values: CDR1 LGHDT, CDR2 YNNKEL (reference sequence). This CDR3 has 14 amino acids.